These T cell receptor beta chains were read from a single sample in a study of CD8+ T cells in alopecia areata. Generated by immunoSEQ multiplex PCR, the TCRdb table keeps only in-frame clones and is missing some. The data contain over 120,000 clones, about 59% of them seen just once; the ten biggest clones take up about a sixth. The sequencing used CD8+ T cells sorted from blood, collected at week 4, from a patient treated with tofacitinib. These receptors came from a human donor with alopecia areata. Both conserved end residues are part of each CDR3. The order of the fields is D gene, J gene, V gene, clone size, CDR3 DNA, CDR3 protein. A D gene is named only where the DNA matches it firmly. Expanded clones get a size class; other rows say once, few or many, or leave the size out.

D: TRBD2; J: TRBJ2-5; V: TRBV5-6; size: -; DNA: TGTGCCAGCAGCTTTGCGGGGGGGCTGGACGAGACCCAGTACTTC; CDR3: CASSFAGGLDETQYF
D: -; J: TRBJ2-3; V: TRBV5-4; size: -; DNA: TGTGCCAGCAGTCACCGGGACGGAGGCACAGATACGCAGTATTTT; CDR3: CASSHRDGGTDTQYF
D: -; J: TRBJ2-4; V: TRBV23-1; size: few; DNA: TGCGCCAGCAGTCTCACCCTACGGGACTTC; CDR3: CASSLTLRDF
D: -; J: TRBJ1-1; V: TRBV7-2; size: -; DNA: TGTGCCAGCAGCTTAGCCGGGACACAGAACACTGAAGCTTTCTTT; CDR3: CASSLAGTQNTEAFF
D: TRBD2; J: TRBJ2-5; V: TRBV7-8; size: -; DNA: TGTGCCAGCAGCTCAACCGGGGGGGGAGAGACCCAGTACTTC; CDR3: CASSSTGGGETQYF
D: -; J: TRBJ1-5; V: TRBV15; size: -; DNA: TGTGCCACCAGCGGCGAGGGACGGTTAAATCAGCCCCAGCATTTT; CDR3: CATSGEGRLNQPQHF
D: TRBD1; J: TRBJ2-1; V: TRBV29-1; size: few; DNA: TGCAGCGCGTCGGGACAGTCACCGAATGAGCAGTTCTTC; CDR3: CSASGQSPNEQFF
D: -; J: TRBJ1-2; V: TRBV4-1; size: -; DNA: TGCGCCAGCAGCCAAGCTTCCCTCCTGACAGAGAGTAACTATGGCTACACCTTC; CDR3: CASSQASLLTESNYGYTF
D: -; J: TRBJ1-5; V: TRBV23-1; size: few; DNA: TGCGCCAGCAGTCAATCGGGCAGTAATCAGCCCCAGCATTTT; CDR3: CASSQSGSNQPQHF
D: -; J: TRBJ1-5; V: TRBV19; size: -; DNA: TGTGCCAGTAGTATAGTTGTAGGTCAGCCCCAGCATTTT; CDR3: CASSIVVGQPQHF